The 13 T cell receptor beta chains listed next were all sequenced from one sample in a study of brain T cells in children with intractable seizures (dated by TCRdb to about 2021). Interpreted using the paper, the time point label stands for: blood from clinic visit 5 months post-surgery; TSC patient then seizure free. Library method: the immunoSEQ multiplex PCR assay. In its TCRdb copy, this immuneACCESS table keeps in-frame sequences only and misses some clones. Where compared with another copy, unresolved V genes explain less than half of these, and the others have no known cause. Across this sample there are 300,000 to 400,000 clones, with 93% seen only once. The ten largest clones take up 5% to 7% of the sample. Sequences were derived from peripheral blood, sampled about 5 months after surgery. Receptor source: a boy less than two years old with tuberous sclerosis and intractable seizures.

The gene calls are TRBV5-1 and TRBJ1-6; D ambiguous. The CDR3 consists of 19 residues. Per the germline V gene, CDR1 is SGHRS and CDR2 is YFSETQ. Between the trimmed V and J ends, which lost 2 bases and 0 bases, there was a span of 18 bases. For the CDR3, the DNA is TGCGCCAGCAGCTTCGGTGGCAGCCACTTTAGCTCCTATAATTCACCCCTCCACTTT. It translates to CASSFGGSHFSSYNSPLHF.

Only one count was recorded for this clone. The chain uses TRBV30 and TRBJ1-2; 8 bases align to TRBD1. This CDR3 is 13 amino acids long. The V and J ends lost 1 base and 8 bases, in that order; junction bases with no gene match: 6. The germline CDR1 and CDR2 sequences are GTSNPN and SVGIG (reference sequence). CDR3 protein: CAWSETGVGGYTF. CDR3 in DNA: TGTGCCTGGAGTGAGACAGGGGTAGGCGGCTACACCTTC. The full variable domain, with the rest looked up from reference TRBV30 and TRBJ1-2, is SQTIHQWPATLVQPVGSPLSLECTVEGTSNPNLYWYRQAAGRGLQLLFYSVGIGQISSEVPQNLSASRPQDRQFILSSKKLLLSDSGFYLCAWSETGVGGYTFGSGTRLTVV.

The J gene is TRBJ2-3, the V gene TRBV6-5; 9 bases are a match to TRBD1. The CDR3 consists of 14 residues. V shed 10 bases and J 0 bases; nucleotides not matched to a gene: 5. CDR1 MNHEY and CDR2 SVGAGI come from the germline V gene. The CDR3 reads CATADRGSTDTQYF. In nucleotides, the CDR3 is TGTGCCACTGCCGACAGGGGGAGCACAGATACGCAGTATTTT.

V usage is TRBV7-2 and J usage is TRBJ1-2, with 11 positions matching TRBD1. The CDR3 totals 17 residues. Germline-derived CDR1 and CDR2 are SGHTA and FQGNSA. Trimming took 3 bases from V and 4 from J; bases not matched to a gene: 10. The CDR3 sequence: CASSLGGQGVTSYGYTF. The CDR3 DNA is TGTGCCAGCAGCTTGGGGGGACAGGGGGTGACCTCCTATGGCTACACCTTC.

The V and J genes are TRBV9 and TRBJ2-7; TRBD2 aligns across 7 bases. In germline, CDR1 is SGDLS, CDR2 YYNGEE. V shed 4 bases, J shed 7 bases, and the junction held 11 bases outside the gene matches. This CDR3 contains 14 residues. The chain's CDR3 is CASSPGMSAGEQYF. Written as DNA, the CDR3 is TGTGCCAGCAGCCCCGGGATGTCAGCGGGAGAGCAGTACTTC. The complete variable domain, with remaining parts taken from reference TRBV9 and TRBJ2-7, reads DSGVTQTPKHLITATGQRVTLRCSPRSGDLSVYWYQQSLDQGLQFLIQYYNGEERAKGNILERFSAQQFPDLHSELNLSSLELGDSALYFCASSPGMSAGEQYFGPGTRLTVT.

This sequence joins TRBV12-3 or TRBV12-4 and TRBJ2-7; D is unresolved. This CDR3 is 13 amino acids long. Trimming stripped 6 bases from V and 4 bases from J, with 13 bases between. The CDR3 nucleotides read TGTGCCAGCAGCCACTACCTATTTTACGAGCAGTACTTC. Its protein is CASSHYLFYEQYF.

Regarding this clone: The sample contains more than one DNA sequence encoding this CDR3. CDR3: CASRGSGANVLTF. DNA for the CDR3: TGTGCCAGCAGGGGGTCTGGGGCCAACGTCCTGACTTTC. The chain recombines TRBV6-5 with TRBJ2-6; unclear D gene. From germline, CDR1 is MNHEY and CDR2 SVGAGI. This CDR3 is built from 13 residues. Trimming cost V 6 bases and J 1 base, with 4 bases left between them.

This rearrangement joins TRBV7-9 to TRBJ2-7, with 9 bases lining up with TRBD1. Looked up from germline, CDR1 is SEHNR and CDR2 is FQNEAQ (reference sequence). Germline trimming cut 5 bases from V and 4 bases from J; bases unmatched to any gene: 18. The CDR3 contains 18 residues. DNA of the CDR3: TGTGCCAGCAGCAACCGACAGGGGGTATACCGAAACCATTACGAGCAGTACTTC. This encodes CASSNRQGVYRNHYEQYF.

The J gene is TRBJ1-4, the V gene TRBV5-6; no firm D call. Germline V lookup: CDR1 SGHDT, CDR2 YYEEEE. The V end was cut by 0 bases, the J end by 7 bases, with 13 bases between. The CDR3 is 15 amino acids. The DNA of the CDR3 is TGTGCCAGCAGCTTGGGTGGCGGGTGGAGTGAAAAACTGTTTTTT. Residues: CASSLGGGWSEKLFF.

In this sample, this clone turned up once. The chain employs TRBV11-2 and TRBJ2-7; no reliable D call. Looked up from germline, CDR1 is SGHAT and CDR2 is FQNNGV. The V gene lost 1 base and the J gene lost 2 bases, with 0 bases spanning the gap. The CDR3 loop spans 11 amino acids. Here the CDR3 DNA reads TGTGCCAGCAGCTTAGCCTACGAGCAGTACTTC. Translating it yields CASSLAYEQYF. The variable domain in full, with the rest retrieved from reference TRBV11-2 and TRBJ2-7, is EAGVAQSPRYKIIEKRQSVAFWCNPISGHATLYWYQQILGQGPKLLIQFQNNGVVDDSQLPKDRFSAERLKGVDSTLKIQPAKLEDSAVYLCASSLAYEQYFGPGTRLTVT.

CDR3: CASSSRKLAGGRTGELFF. CDR3 nucleotide sequence: TGTGCCAGCAGCTCGCGAAAACTAGCGGGAGGGCGGACCGGGGAGCTGTTTTTT. The chain combines TRBV7-9 with TRBJ2-2; TRBD2 agrees at 13 bases. The CDR3 length is 18 residues. V was clipped by 4 bases and J by 5 bases; unmatched bases: 10. Germline values: CDR1 SEHNR, CDR2 FQNEAQ (reference sequence).

This chain uses TRBV30 with TRBJ1-3; tentatively, D is TRBD1 (6 bases). Trimming removed 0 bases from V and 11 bases from J, with 17 bases in between. CDR1 and CDR2 from the germline V gene are GTSNPN and SVGIG (reference sequence). This CDR3 comprises 14 residues. The CDR3 DNA is TGTGCCTGGAGTGTCGCGACAGGTTCAAGGGCCATATATTTT. It yields the protein CAWSVATGSRAIYF. Looking up the rest from reference TRBV30 and TRBJ1-3 gives the full variable domain: SQTIHQWPATLVQPVGSPLSLECTVEGTSNPNLYWYRQAAGRGLQLLFYSVGIGQISSEVPQNLSASRPQDRQFILSSKKLLLSDSGFYLCAWSVATGSRAIYFGEGSWLTVV.

V and J are TRBV7-9 and TRBJ2-3; 12 positions agree with TRBD2. CDR1 and CDR2 from the germline V gene are SEHNR and FQNEAQ (reference sequence). V trimming: 1 base; J trimming: 2 bases; junction bases outside the gene matches: 4. This CDR3 is built from 17 residues. CDR3 DNA: TGTGCCAGCAGCTTAGTCGGACTAGCGGGAATCACAGATACGCAGTATTTT. Protein sequence: CASSLVGLAGITDTQYF.